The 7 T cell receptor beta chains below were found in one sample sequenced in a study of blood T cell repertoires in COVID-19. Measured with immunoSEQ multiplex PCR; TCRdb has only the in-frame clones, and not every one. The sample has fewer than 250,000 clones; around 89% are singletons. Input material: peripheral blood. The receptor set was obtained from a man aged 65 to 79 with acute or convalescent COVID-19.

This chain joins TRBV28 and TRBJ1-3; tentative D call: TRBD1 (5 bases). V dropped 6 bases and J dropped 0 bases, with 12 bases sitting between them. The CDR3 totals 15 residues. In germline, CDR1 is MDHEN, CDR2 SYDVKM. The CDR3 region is CASRSGQTSGNTIYF. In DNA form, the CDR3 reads TGTGCCAGCAGATCCGGACAAACCTCTGGAAACACCATATATTTT.

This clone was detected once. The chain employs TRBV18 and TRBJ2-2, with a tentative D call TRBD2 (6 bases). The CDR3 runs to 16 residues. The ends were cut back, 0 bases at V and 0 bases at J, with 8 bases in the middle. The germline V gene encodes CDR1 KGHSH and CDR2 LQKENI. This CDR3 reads CASSPPGLSNTGELFF. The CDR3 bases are TGTGCCAGCTCACCACCGGGACTGTCGAACACCGGGGAGCTGTTTTTT. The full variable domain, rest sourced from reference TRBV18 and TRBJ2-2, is NAGVMQNPRHLVRRRGQEARLRCSPMKGHSHVYWYRQLPEEGLKFMVYLQKENIIDESGMPKERFSAEFPKEGPSILRIQQVVRGDSAAYFCASSPPGLSNTGELFFGEGSRLTVL.

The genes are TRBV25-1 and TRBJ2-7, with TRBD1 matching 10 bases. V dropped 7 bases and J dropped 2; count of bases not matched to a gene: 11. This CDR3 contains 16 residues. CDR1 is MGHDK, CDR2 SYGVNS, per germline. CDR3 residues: CASMEDWGQGTYEQYF. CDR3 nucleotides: TGTGCCAGCATGGAGGATTGGGGACAGGGGACCTACGAGCAGTACTTC.

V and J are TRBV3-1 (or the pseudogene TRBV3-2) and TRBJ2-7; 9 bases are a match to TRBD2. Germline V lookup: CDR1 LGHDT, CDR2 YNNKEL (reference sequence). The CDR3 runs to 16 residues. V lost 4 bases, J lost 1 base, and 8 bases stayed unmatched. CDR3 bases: TGTGCCAGCAGCCGAGACGGGACTAGCTCTTCCTACGAGCAGTACTTC. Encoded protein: CASSRDGTSSSYEQYF.

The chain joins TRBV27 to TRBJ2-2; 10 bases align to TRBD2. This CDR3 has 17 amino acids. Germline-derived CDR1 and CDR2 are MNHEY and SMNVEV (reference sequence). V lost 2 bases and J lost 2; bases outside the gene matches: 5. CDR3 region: CASSLRGLAVNTGELFF. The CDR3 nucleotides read TGTGCCAGCAGTTTACGAGGACTAGCGGTAAACACCGGGGAGCTGTTTTTT.

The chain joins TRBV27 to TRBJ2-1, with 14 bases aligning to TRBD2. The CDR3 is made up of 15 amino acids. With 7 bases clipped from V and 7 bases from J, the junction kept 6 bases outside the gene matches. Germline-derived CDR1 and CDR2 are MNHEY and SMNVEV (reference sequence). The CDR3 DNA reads TGTGCCAGCACCCCTGGGACTAGCGGGAGTAATGAGCAGTTCTTC. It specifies CASTPGTSGSNEQFF.

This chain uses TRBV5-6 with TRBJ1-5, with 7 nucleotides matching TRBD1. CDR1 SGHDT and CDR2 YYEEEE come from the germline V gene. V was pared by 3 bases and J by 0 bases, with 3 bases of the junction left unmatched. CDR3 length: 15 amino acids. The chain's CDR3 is CASSWGTASNQPQHF. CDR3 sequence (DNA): TGTGCCAGCAGCTGGGGGACAGCTAGCAATCAGCCCCAGCATTTT.